The following is a TCR beta chain sequence with its context. The table lists this clonotype with many counts. Its antigen target is currently unknown. No base-level quality is on record; no much larger clone is a single base apart. These data are taken from a study of CD8 T cells in ankylosing spondylitis (dated by TCRdb to 2015 to 2018). Regarding the study in general: The study set out to find disease-linked TCR variants by profiling T cell receptor beta repertoires in ankylosing spondylitis patients and healthy donors. In total, the full study cohort was made up of roughly 110 healthy donors and 25 ankylosing spondylitis patients. Peripheral blood was sampled, and synovial fluid was additionally collected from ankylosing spondylitis patients. Study-wide conclusions, independent of this receptor: The disease-linked clones had a CD8+ phenotype and were found at relatively low frequencies in peripheral blood. According to the report, matched synovial fluid samples from ankylosing spondylitis patients were significantly enriched for the disease-linked clones. Some TCR beta motif variants had previously been reported in synovial fluid and blood of reactive arthritis patients, which suggested common disease-initiation mechanisms. A TCR beta motif of eight highly homologous amino acid variants appeared characteristic of blood from ankylosing spondylitis patients.

The CDR3 numbers 19 residues from cysteine through phenylalanine. The kept DNA is CDR3 alone, 57 bases in frame from the first base. The V end loses 4 bases and the J end loses 1 base, and a stretch of 23 bases separates them. Based on the germline V gene, the CDR1 and CDR2 sequences are SGDLS and YYNGEE. Sequencing was performed on an Illumina HiSeq 2500. Quantitative 5'-RACE with molecular barcodes was used to prepare TCR beta libraries. The authors' pipeline ran thus. A new computational method, built on a probabilistic model of VDJ rearrangement, was used to identify disease-linked TCR variants. The raw public data were reprocessed by TCRdb itself: fastp quality trimming at Q25, MiXCR clonotype calling, in-frame beta chains only. Every CDR3 protein is listed once, alongside the most common genes and DNA of its rows. In this record, the V and J calls reflect TCRdb's handling and not the investigators' own analysis. The sample table lists 35,000 to 50,000 distinct CDR3 sequences, 3% of them with a count of one. The ten biggest clones cover approximately 3% of the sample.

The source is a male donor with ankylosing spondylitis or in good health (not recorded which). The V and J genes are TRBV9 and TRBJ2-2, and perhaps TRBD1 as D gene, on 5 matching bases. Sequenced sample: blood, either unsorted or a sorted T cell fraction (not recorded which). The CDR3 is CASSQRLAGKHGNTGELFF. The bases are TGTGCCAGCAGCCAAAGGTTGGCAGGGAAACATGGGAACACCGGGGAGCTGTTTTTT.